This T cell receptor beta chain was recovered during a study of blood T cell repertoires in COVID-19. Overall study: Both acute and convalescent COVID-19 samples were obtained from the United States, Italy and Spain. PBMCs, B-cell-depleted T cells, or T cells were the source of the cDNA or gDNA that made up the material.

Per the authors' pipeline: Amplifying reference gene primers gave estimates of nucleated cell counts. The data were produced by immunoSEQ multiplex PCR, yet TCRdb's version contains in-frame clones alone and is incomplete. Clone size and V and J calls were adopted from that table, with D and trimming inferred from the DNA. The repertoire holds over 250,000 clones, with approximately 90% as singletons. Germline V lookup: CDR1 SGDLS, CDR2 YYNGEE. The CDR3 extends over 18 amino acids. Trimming cost V 4 bases and J 0 bases; bases outside gene matches: 13. Followed over time, Seattle patients had been enrolled while infection was active. The table lists this clone with a count of one.

The receptor was isolated from a woman in her 50s with COVID-19, enrolled during active disease. Sequencing input: peripheral blood. The V and J genes are TRBV9 and TRBJ2-3, with 8 bases aligning to TRBD2. CDR3 bases: TGTGCCAGCAGCCCGGGCTGGGTAGCGGGGTCTAGCACAGATACGCAGTATTTT. It yields the protein CASSPGWVAGSSTDTQYF.